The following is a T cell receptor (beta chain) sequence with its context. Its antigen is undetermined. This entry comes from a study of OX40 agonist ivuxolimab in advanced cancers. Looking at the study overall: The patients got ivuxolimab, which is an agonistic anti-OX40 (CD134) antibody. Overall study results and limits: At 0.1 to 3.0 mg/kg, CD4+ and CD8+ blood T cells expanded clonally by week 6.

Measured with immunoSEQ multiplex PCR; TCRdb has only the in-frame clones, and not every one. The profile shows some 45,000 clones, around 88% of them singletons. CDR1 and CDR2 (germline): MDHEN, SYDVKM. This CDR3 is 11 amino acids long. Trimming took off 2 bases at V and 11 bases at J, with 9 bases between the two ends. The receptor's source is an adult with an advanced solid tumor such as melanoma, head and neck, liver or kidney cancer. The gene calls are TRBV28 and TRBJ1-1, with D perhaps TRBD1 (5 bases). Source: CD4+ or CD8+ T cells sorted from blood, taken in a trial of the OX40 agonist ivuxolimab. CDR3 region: CASSLAGRAFF. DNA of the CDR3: TGTGCCAGCAGTTTAGCAGGGCGGGCTTTCTTT.